This T cell receptor beta chain comes out of a study of Ad26.COV2.S vaccination and SARS-CoV-2 variants. Produced via immunoSEQ multiplex PCR; TCRdb's table is partial and in-frame only. The repertoire holds about 350,000 clones, with approximately 90% as singletons. CDR3 length equals 15 residues. CDR1 is SGHVS, CDR2 FNYEAQ, per germline. With 1 base removed from V and 0 bases from J, the gap between germline ends came to 7 bases. The receptor's source is a human donor who had recovered from COVID-19. The chain couples TRBV7-6 to TRBJ1-5, with D unclear. The material sequenced was peripheral blood, taken after recovery from COVID-19. The CDR3 nucleotides read TGTGCCAGCAGCTTAGATTCGGATAGCAATCAGCCCCAGCATTTT. Translated, it gives CASSLDSDSNQPQHF.